This T cell receptor beta chain stems from a study of identical twins (dated by TCRdb to 2016 to 2017). With respect to the entire study: To test whether fetal clonotypes persist, the study used deep sequencing on TCR alpha and beta repertoires from monozygotic twins, unrelated adults of various ages, and cord blood. To rule out contamination, replicate twin experiments were performed at different times with different library preparation protocols. The study at large found these results: Because the same donors could not be followed over many years, the conclusions depended on cross-sectional statistical analysis. A weaker excess of twin sharing was found in beta out-of-frame sequences because the signal-to-noise ratio was lowered by fewer shared sequences. Invariant T cells such as MAIT and iNKT could partly confound zero-insertion analyses, although diverse VJ usage argued against such confounding for most clonotypes. Compared with coincidental sharing between unrelated individuals, out-of-frame TCR alpha sequences shared between twins had an excess of sequences with low generation probability. Abundant cord blood beta clonotypes carried fewer insertions; young adult naive repertoires showed a weaker similar trend, while memory repertoires showed none. Recombination models systematically underestimated out-of-frame TCR alpha sharing in monozygotic twins but agreed with sharing between unrelated individuals.

Trimming accounts for 4 bases at V and 4 bases at J, while the number of junction bases matched to no gene is 6. The cysteine opens and the phenylalanine closes a CDR3 of 15 amino acids. The sequence is cut down to CDR3 DNA, 45 bases in frame from base 1. CDR1 SGHRS and CDR2 YFSETQ were looked up in the germline V gene. All donors were healthy Caucasians. The twin cohort consisted of three pairs of female monozygotic twins, all aged about 18 to 30 years. Peripheral blood mononuclear cells were the source from which RNA for the TCR libraries was isolated. The library was produced with 5' RACE. Sequencer: Illumina HiSeq 2000. Template switching introduced a universal primer binding site; the final cDNA contained a unique molecular identifier, enabling accurate counting of TCR cDNA molecules. Specific primers in the conserved constant-segment region were used to synthesize first-strand cDNA for the TCR alpha and beta chains. To control for contamination, every cDNA library was double barcoded, receiving both a SMART-Mk sample barcode and Illumina barcodes. TruSeq adapter sequences and Illumina sample barcodes were added in two successive PCR steps. The TCR alpha and beta cDNA libraries were sequenced on the Illumina HiSeq platform using custom primers. The original methods were these. Raw reads were processed with MiGEC to extract unique molecular identifiers, and MiXCR was used to determine CDR3 positions. For each individual, recombination models were inferred using an EM algorithm with the repgenHMM and IGoR tools. Shared clonotype analysis was performed with the tcR package in R, normalizing sharing by the product of cloneset sizes. To study raw recombination free of thymic and clonal selection effects, out-of-frame nonproductive sequences were analyzed. Using fastp trimming at Q25 and MiXCR clonotype assembly, TCRdb reanalyzed the public sequencing data and kept in-frame beta chains. Identical CDR3 protein sequences are pooled into one entry, listed with their most common genes and DNA. The V and J calls and clone size come from TCRdb's table, not from the authors' own analysis. This sample lists 550,000 to 700,000 distinct CDR3 sequences; roughly 20% were detected once. 4.3% of the sample comes from the top ten.

Concerning this clonotype: Its recognized antigen is unknown. No base quality information exists; no much larger clone differs at one position.

The data were also submitted as part of a second study, on T cells expressing NK-cell markers. Drawing on the second study: About eight donors provided sorted CD3+CD56+NKG2C+, CD3+CD56+NKG2C- and CD3+CD56-NKG2C+ T-cell subsets, whose TCR beta-chain repertoires were profiled. Among the eight sequenced donors, seven were HCMV-seropositive and one was HCMV-seronegative. In several experiments an anti-gammadeltaTCR antibody was added to restrict sorting to alphabetaTCR-expressing T cells. In six donors, the dominant CD3+CD56+NKG2C+ clonotypes were found to rank among the top 10 CD8+ clonotypes and to make up 1.0-7.0% of CD8+ T cells. Those dominant clonotypes were again the most abundant among CD3+CD56-NKG2C+ cells in a few donors, at roughly 28.3-65%. Whether the expanded NKG2C-expressing T cell clones were specific for HCMV antigens was left unclear. The eight sequenced donors were randomly selected healthy volunteers, three men and five women. A commercial ELISA kit detecting HCMV-specific IgG in serum was used to determine HCMV serostatus. For roughly six donors, bulk peripheral blood T-cell repertoires were also sequenced from unsorted PBMC. MIGEC handled demultiplexing of the reads and grouping by UMI, while MiTCR was used to assemble and quantify clonotypes. To remove erroneous sequences, TCR cDNA sequences were retained only when supported by two or more reads. The tcR package was used for downstream repertoire analysis, with clonotypes matched between fractions based on CDR3 nucleotide sequence plus V segment. VDJmatch was used to annotate antigen specificity against VDJdb, with one amino acid substitution allowed in CDR3.

The sequence derives from a young woman in good health. This chain joins TRBV5-1 to TRBJ1-5, with 9 central nucleotides matching TRBD1. The sample comprised PBMCs. The CDR3 corresponds to CASSEGDRDNQPQHF. The nucleotide sequence is given as TGCGCCAGCAGCGAAGGGGACAGGGATAATCAGCCCCAGCATTTT.